Many counts were recorded for the clone carrying this T cell receptor (beta chain). No antigen is known for it. The protocol attached unique molecular identifiers to individual cDNA molecules. TCRdb reprocessed the 5' RACE reads via MiXCR and lists one record per CDR3 protein. The table records 65,000 to 85,000 distinct CDR3 sequences, more than 8% of them present only once. CDR3 length equals 12 residues. Trimming stripped 3 bases from V and 6 bases from J, with 6 bases between. The V gene's germline CDR1 is LGHNA and CDR2 YSLEER. The data originate from a study of early T cells in non-severe SARS-CoV-2 infection. Study outcomes and limitations: Matches to VDJdb favored anti-spike CD8 responses and missed private and CD4 specificities.

Sequenced here: whole blood, sampled at baseline. The sequence was collected from an adult who was a healthcare worker with PCR-confirmed SARS-CoV-2 infection or an uninfected control (not recorded which). V gene TRBV4-3 combines with J gene TRBJ1-3; no definite D call. CDR3 sequence reads: CASSQDLNTIYF. The CDR3 DNA follows: TGCGCCAGCAGCCAGGATTTAAACACCATATATTTT.